Described below is a single TCR beta chain sequence and its context. Its matching antigen is unknown. Researchers collected approximately 2.5 ml of blood per donor. No T cells were sorted before total RNA was taken from whole blood. This CDR3 has 13 residues. CDR1 and CDR2 from the germline V gene are MNHEY and SVGEGT. From the 5' RACE reads, TCRdb lists one entry per CDR3 protein and no DNA. This sample's clone table lists a few hundred thousand distinct CDR3 sequences. The sample originates from a study of monozygotic twins with inflammatory bowel disease. Study results and caveats: What may have added variability to patient repertoires is that immunosuppressive treatments differed.

The source of this sequence is a human donor with ulcerative colitis or Crohn's disease, or a healthy co-twin of an affected twin (not recorded which). The V call is TRBV6-2 or TRBV6-3, the J call TRBJ2-1; TCRdb calls TRBD1, which cannot be checked without DNA. Source material: blood. This CDR3 is CATSWALYNEQFF.